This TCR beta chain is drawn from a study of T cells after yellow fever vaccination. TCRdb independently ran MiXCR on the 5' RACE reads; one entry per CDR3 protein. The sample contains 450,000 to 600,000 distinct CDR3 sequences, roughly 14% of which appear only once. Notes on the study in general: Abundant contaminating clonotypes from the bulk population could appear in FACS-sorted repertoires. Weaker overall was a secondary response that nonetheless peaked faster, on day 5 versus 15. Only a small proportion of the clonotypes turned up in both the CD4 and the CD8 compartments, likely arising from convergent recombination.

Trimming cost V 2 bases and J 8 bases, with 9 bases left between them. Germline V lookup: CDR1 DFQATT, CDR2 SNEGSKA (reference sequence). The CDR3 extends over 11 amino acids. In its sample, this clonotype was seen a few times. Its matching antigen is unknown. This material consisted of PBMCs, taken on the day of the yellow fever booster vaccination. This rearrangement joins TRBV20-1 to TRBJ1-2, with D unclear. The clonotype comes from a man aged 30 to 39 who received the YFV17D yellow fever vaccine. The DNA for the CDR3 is TGCAGTGCTAGAAAGGCTGAGGGCTACACCTTC. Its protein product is CSARKAEGYTF.